The clone carrying this TCR beta chain was detected many times. What it recognizes is unknown. The sample belongs to a study of T-cell reconstitution after alpha-beta-depleted transplantation in children. Findings and limits, study-wide: Expanded graft clones numbering several hundred reportedly gave rise to alpha-beta T cells about two months after transplant.

Library preparation (for TCRbeta) was performed with unique molecular identifiers. TCRdb called the PCR reads again in MiXCR, with one record for every CDR3 protein. The table includes roughly 300,000 distinct CDR3 sequences, roughly 11% detected once. In germline, CDR1 is SGHAT, CDR2 FQNNGV. CDR3 size: 15 residues. V lost 1 base and J 5 bases, leaving 11 bases between the germline ends. The clonotype originates from a male patient aged 2-9 years who had a stem cell transplant for chronic granulomatous disease, so the T cells may come from the graft donor. Specimen: peripheral blood, collected 180 days after TCRalphabeta/CD19-depleted stem cell transplant. The V and J genes are TRBV11-2 and TRBJ2-2; D call uncertain. This CDR3 is CASSLGHSTTGELFF. The CDR3 nucleotides are TGTGCCAGCAGCTTAGGGCACAGTACAACCGGGGAGCTGTTTTTT.